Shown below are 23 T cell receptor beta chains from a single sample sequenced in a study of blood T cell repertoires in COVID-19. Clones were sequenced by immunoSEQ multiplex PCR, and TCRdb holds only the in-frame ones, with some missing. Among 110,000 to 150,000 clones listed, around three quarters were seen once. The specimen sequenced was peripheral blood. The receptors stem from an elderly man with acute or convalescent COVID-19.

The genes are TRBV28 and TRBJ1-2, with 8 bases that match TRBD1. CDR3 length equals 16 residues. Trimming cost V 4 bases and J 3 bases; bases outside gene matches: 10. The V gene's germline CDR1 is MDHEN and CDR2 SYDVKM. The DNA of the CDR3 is TGTGCCAGCAGTTCCCCCCAGGGGGCCTATGACTATGGCTACACCTTC. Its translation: CASSSPQGAYDYGYTF.

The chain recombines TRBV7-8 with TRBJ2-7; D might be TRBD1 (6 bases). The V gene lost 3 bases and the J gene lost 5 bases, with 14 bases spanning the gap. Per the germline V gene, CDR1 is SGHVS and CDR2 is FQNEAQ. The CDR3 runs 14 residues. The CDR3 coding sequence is TGTGCCAGCAGCTTGAAACAGGGAATCCACGAGCAGTACTTC. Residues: CASSLKQGIHEQYF. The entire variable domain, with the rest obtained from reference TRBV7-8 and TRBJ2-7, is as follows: GAGVSQSPRYKVAKRGQDVALRCDPISGHVSLFWYQQALGQGPEFLTYFQNEAQLDKSGLPSDRFFAERPEGSVSTLKIQRTQQEDSAVYLCASSLKQGIHEQYFGPGTRLTVT.

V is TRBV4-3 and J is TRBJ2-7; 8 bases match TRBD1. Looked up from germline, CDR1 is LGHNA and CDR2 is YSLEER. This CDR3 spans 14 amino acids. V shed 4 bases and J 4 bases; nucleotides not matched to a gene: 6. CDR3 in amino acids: CASSPGQGRYEQYF. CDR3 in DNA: TGCGCCAGCAGCCCCGGACAGGGCAGGTACGAGCAGTACTTC.

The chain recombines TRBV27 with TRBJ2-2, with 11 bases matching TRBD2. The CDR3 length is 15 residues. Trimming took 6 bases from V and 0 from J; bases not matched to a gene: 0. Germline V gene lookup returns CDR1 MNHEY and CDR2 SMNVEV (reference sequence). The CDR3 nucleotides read TGTGCCAGCAGGACTAGCGGGACGAACACCGGGGAGCTGTTTTTT. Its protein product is CASRTSGTNTGELFF.

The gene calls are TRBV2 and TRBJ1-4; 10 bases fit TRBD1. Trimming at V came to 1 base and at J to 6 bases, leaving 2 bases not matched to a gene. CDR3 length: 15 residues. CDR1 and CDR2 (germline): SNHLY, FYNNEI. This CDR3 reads CASSEDGQGDEKLFF. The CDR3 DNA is TGTGCCAGCAGTGAAGACGGACAGGGGGATGAAAAACTGTTTTTT.

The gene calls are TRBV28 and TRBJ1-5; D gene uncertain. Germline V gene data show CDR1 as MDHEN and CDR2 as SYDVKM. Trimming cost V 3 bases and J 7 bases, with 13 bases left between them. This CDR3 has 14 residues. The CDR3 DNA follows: TGTGCCAGCAGTTTTGTCGAGGGTGTGCAGCCCCAGCATTTT. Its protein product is CASSFVEGVQPQHF.

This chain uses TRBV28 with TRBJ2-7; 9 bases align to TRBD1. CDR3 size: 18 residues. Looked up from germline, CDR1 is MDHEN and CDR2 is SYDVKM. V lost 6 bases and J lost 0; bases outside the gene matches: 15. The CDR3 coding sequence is TGTGCCAGCAGCAGCCGGGACAGGGTGGGGGGGATCTCCTACGAGCAGTACTTC. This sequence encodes CASSSRDRVGGISYEQYF.

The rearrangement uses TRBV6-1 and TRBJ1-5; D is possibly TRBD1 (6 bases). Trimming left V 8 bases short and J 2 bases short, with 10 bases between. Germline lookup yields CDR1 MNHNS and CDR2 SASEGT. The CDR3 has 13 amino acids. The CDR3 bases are TGTGCCAGCGTAGGGGGTGGCAATCAGCCCCAGCATTTT. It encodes CASVGGGNQPQHF.

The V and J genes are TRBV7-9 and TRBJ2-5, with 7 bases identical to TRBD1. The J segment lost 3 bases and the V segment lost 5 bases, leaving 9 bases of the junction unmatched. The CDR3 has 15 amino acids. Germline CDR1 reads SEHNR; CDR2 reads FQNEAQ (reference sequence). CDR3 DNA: TGTGCCAGCAGCCCCGGGACAGTCACAAAAGAGACCCAGTACTTC. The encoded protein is CASSPGTVTKETQYF.

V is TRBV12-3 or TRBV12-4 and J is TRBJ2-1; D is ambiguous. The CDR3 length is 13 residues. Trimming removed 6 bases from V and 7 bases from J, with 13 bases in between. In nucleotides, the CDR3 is TGTGCCAGCAGCTTTAGAGCCGGGAATGAGCAGTTCTTC. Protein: CASSFRAGNEQFF.

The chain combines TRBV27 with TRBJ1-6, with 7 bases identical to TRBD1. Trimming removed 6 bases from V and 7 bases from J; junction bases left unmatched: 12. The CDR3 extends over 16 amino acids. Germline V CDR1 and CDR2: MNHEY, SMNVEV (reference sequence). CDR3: CASSRNTGVRNSPLHF. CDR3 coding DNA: TGTGCCAGCAGCCGGAATACAGGGGTTCGCAATTCACCCCTCCACTTT.

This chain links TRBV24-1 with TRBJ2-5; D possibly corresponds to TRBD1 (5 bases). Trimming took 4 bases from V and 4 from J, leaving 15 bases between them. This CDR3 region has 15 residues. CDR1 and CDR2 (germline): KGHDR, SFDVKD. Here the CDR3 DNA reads TGTGCCACCAGTGAGGCAGGGCTATCGGGAGAGACCCAGTACTTC. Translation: CATSEAGLSGETQYF.

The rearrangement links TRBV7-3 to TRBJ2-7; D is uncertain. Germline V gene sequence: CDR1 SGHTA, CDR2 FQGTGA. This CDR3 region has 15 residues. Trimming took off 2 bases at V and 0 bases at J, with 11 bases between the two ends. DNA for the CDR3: TGTGCCAGCAGCTTATCTAGAGGAACCTCCTACGAGCAGTACTTC. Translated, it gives CASSLSRGTSYEQYF.

The CDR3 region is CASSLTRSGGAHEQFF. In DNA form, the CDR3 reads TGTGCCAGCAGCTTAACGAGAAGCGGGGGGGCCCATGAGCAGTTCTTC. V and J are TRBV7-3 and TRBJ2-1; TRBD2 matches 10 bases. CDR3 length: 16 amino acids. Germline CDR1 SGHTA, CDR2 FQGTGA. V shed 0 bases, J shed 8 bases, and the junction held 7 bases outside the gene matches.

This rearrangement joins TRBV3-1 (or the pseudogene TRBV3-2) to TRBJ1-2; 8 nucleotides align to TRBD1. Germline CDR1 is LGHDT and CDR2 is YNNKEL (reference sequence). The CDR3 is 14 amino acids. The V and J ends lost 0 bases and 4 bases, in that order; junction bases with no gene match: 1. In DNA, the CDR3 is TGTGCCAGCAGCCAAGACACAGGGGGCTATGGCTACACCTTC. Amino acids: CASSQDTGGYGYTF.

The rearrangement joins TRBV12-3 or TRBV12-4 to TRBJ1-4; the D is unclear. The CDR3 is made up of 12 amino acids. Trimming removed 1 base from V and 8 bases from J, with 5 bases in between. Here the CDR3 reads CASSLVAEKLFF. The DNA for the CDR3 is TGTGCCAGCAGTTTAGTGGCCGAAAAACTGTTTTTT.

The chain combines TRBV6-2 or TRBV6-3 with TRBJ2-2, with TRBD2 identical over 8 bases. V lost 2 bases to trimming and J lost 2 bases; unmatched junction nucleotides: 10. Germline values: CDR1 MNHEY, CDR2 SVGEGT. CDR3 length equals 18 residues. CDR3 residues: CASSYDSRGGFNTGELFF. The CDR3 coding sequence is TGTGCCAGCAGTTACGATTCTCGGGGGGGGTTTAACACCGGGGAGCTGTTTTTT.

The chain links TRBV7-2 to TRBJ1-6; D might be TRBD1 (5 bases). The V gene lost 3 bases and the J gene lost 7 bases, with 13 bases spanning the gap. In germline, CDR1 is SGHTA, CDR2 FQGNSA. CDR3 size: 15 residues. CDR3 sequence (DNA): TGTGCCAGCAGCTTGGTATGGGGGGAAAATTCACCCCTCCACTTT. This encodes CASSLVWGENSPLHF.

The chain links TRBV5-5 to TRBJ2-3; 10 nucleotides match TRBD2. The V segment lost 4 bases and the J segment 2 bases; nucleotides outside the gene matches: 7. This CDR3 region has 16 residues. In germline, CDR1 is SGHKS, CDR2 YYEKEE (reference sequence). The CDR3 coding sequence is TGTGCCAGCAGCGAACTAGCGGGGTCTTACACAGATACGCAGTATTTT. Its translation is CASSELAGSYTDTQYF.

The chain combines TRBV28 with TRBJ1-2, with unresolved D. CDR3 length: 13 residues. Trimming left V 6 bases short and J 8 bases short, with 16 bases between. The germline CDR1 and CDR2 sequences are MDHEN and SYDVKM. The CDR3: CASSQRVGGGYTF. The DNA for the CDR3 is TGTGCCAGCAGCCAAAGAGTGGGAGGCGGCTACACCTTC.

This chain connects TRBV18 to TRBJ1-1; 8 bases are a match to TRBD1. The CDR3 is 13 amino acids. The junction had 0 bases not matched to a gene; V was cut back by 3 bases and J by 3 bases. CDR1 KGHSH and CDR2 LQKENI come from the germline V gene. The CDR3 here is CASSPTGDTEAFF. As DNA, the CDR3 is TGTGCCAGCTCACCGACAGGGGACACTGAAGCTTTCTTT.

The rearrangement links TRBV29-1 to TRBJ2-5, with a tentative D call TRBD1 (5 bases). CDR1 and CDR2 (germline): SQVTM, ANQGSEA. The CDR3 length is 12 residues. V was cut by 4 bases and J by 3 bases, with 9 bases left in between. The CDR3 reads CSVAQGEETQYF. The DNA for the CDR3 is TGCAGCGTTGCCCAGGGTGAAGAGACCCAGTACTTC.

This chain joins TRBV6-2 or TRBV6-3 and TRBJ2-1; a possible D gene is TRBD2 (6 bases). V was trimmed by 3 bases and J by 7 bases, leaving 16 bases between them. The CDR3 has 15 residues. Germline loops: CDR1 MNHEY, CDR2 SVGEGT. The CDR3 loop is CASSYRGTRGNEQFF. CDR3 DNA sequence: TGTGCCAGCAGTTATCGCGGGACGAGAGGAAATGAGCAGTTCTTC.